This is a list of T cell receptor beta chains from one sample in a study of T cells of healthy individuals. TCRdb processed the 5' RACE reads anew with MiXCR; each CDR3 protein has one entry. The table includes tens of thousands of distinct CDR3 sequences, around 15% detected once. These receptors came from a human donor in good health. CDR3s include the opening cysteine and the closing phenylalanine or tryptophan. A D gene is named only where the DNA matches it firmly. Size is stated for part of the rows, as once, few or many counts, or as a class when the clone is expanded.

>TRBV21-1|-|TRBJ2-7|-
CASSLPVIGRGPYAYEQYF
TGTGCCAGCAGCCTTCCGGTTATTGGGAGGGGACCCTACGCCTACGAGCAGTACTTC
>TRBV6-2/TRBV6-3|-|TRBJ2-7|-
CASSSLKEQYF
TGTGCCAGCAGCTCTCTAAAAGAGCAGTACTTC
>TRBV7-2|-|TRBJ2-3|few
CASSPLSASTIFTDTQYF
TGTGCCAGCAGCCCCCTGAGCGCTAGCACAATATTCACAGATACGCAGTATTTT
>TRBV11-2|TRBD2|TRBJ2-3|-
CASSPGGSSGGHTQYF
TGTGCCAGCAGTCCCGGGGGGAGTAGCGGGGGCCATACGCAGTATTTT
>TRBV18|-|TRBJ2-4|many
CASSPGQVGKNIQYF
TGTGCCAGCTCACCAGGGCAGGTCGGCAAAAACATTCAGTACTTC
>TRBV5-1|-|TRBJ1-2|-
CASSLEDRAANYGYTF
TGCGCCAGCAGCTTGGAGGACCGAGCAGCTAACTATGGCTACACCTTC
>TRBV5-1|TRBD2|TRBJ2-1|-
CASCNSGDYNEQFF
TGCGCCAGCTGTAATAGCGGGGACTACAATGAGCAGTTCTTC
>TRBV3-1|TRBD2|TRBJ2-1|many
CASSQVASGGNEQFF
TGTGCCAGCAGCCAAGTAGCCTCGGGAGGAAATGAGCAGTTCTTC
>TRBV12-3/TRBV12-4|-|TRBJ2-2|many
CASSWTSTGELFF
TGTGCCAGCAGCTGGACGAGCACCGGGGAGCTGTTTTTT
>TRBV4-1|-|TRBJ2-7|few
CASSQEVTSEQYF
TGCGCCAGCAGCCAAGAGGTAACTTCCGAGCAGTACTTC
>TRBV3-1|-|TRBJ2-7|many
CASSQGSVGSAYEQYF
TGTGCCAGCAGCCAAGGATCGGTAGGTTCCGCTTACGAGCAGTACTTC
>TRBV21-1|-|TRBJ2-1|-
CASSGGGLAGDREQFF
TGTGCCAGCAGCGGGGGGGGACTAGCGGGAGATCGGGAGCAGTTCTTC
>TRBV12-3/TRBV12-4|-|TRBJ2-1|-
CASRASPSSYNEQFF
TGTGCCAGCAGAGCTTCTCCCAGCTCCTACAATGAGCAGTTCTTC
>TRBV14|TRBD2|TRBJ2-1|-
CASSQDRLVREAHEQFF
TGTGCCAGCAGCCAAGATAGGCTGGTGCGGGAGGCCCATGAGCAGTTCTTC
>TRBV18|-|TRBJ2-3|-
CASSPLVSLDTQYF
TGTGCCAGCTCACCATTGGTCTCTTTAGATACGCAGTATTTT
>TRBV7-2|-|TRBJ2-7|-
CASSLDGGLTQEQYF
TGTGCCAGCAGCTTAGATGGCGGCCTTACTCAGGAGCAGTACTTC